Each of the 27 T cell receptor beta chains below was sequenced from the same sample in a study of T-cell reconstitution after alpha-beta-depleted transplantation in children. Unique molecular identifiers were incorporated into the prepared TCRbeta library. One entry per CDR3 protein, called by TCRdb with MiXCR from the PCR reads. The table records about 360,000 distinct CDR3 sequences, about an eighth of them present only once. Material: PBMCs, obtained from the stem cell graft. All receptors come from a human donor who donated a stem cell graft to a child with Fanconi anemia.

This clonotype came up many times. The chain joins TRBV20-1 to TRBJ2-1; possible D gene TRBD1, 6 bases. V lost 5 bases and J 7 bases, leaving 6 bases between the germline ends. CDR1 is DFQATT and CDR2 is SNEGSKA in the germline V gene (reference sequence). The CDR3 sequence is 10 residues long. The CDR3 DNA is TGCAGTGCTGACAGGAATGAGCAGTTCTTC. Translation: CSADRNEQFF.

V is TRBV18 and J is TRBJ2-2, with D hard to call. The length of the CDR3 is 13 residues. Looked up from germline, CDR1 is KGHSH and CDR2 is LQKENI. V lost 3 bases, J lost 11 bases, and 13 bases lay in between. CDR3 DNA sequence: TGTGCCAGCTCACCGAACCGTGGGGTCGAGCTGTTTTTT. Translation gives CASSPNRGVELFF. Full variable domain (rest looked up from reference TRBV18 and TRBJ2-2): NAGVMQNPRHLVRRRGQEARLRCSPMKGHSHVYWYRQLPEEGLKFMVYLQKENIIDESGMPKERFSAEFPKEGPSILRIQQVVRGDSAAYFCASSPNRGVELFFGEGSRLTVL.

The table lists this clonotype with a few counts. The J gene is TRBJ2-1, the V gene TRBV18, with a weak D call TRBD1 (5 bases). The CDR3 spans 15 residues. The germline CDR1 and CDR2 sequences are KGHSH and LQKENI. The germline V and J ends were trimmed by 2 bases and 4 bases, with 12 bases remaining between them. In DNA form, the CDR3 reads TGTGCCAGCTCACCAGGGAACAGGCAGTACAATGAGCAGTTCTTC. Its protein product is CASSPGNRQYNEQFF.

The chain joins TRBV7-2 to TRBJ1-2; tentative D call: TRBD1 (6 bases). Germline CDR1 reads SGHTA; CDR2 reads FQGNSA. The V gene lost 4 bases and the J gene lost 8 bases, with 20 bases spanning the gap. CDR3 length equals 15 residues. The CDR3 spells CASSYPQGGQMGYTF. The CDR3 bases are TGTGCCAGCAGCTACCCCCAAGGGGGGCAGATGGGCTACACCTTC.

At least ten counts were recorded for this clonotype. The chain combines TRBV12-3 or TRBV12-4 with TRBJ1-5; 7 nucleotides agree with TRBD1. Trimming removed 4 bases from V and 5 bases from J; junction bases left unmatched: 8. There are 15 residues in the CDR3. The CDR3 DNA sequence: TGTGCCAGCAGTTCGGGGGGACAGTTTGATCAGCCCCAGCATTTT. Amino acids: CASSSGGQFDQPQHF.

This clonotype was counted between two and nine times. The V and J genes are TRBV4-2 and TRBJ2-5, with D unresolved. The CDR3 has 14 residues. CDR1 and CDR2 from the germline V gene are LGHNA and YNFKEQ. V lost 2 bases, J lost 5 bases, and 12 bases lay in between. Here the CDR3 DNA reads TGTGCCAGCAGCCAAAGAAGAAGTATGGAGACCCAGTACTTC. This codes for CASSQRRSMETQYF.

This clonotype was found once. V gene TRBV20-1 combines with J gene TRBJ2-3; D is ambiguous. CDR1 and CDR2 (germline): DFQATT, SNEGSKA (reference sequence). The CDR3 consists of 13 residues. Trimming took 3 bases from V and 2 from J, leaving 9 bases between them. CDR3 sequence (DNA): TGCAGTGCTAGCTTTTCTGCCACAGATACGCAGTATTTT. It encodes CSASFSATDTQYF.

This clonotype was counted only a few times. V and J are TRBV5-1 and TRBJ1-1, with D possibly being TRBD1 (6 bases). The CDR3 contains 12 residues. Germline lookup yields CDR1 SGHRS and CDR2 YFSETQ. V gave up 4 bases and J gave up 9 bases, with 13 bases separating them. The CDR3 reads CASSPEGVQAFF. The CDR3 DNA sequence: TGCGCCAGCAGCCCGGAGGGGGTACAAGCTTTCTTT.

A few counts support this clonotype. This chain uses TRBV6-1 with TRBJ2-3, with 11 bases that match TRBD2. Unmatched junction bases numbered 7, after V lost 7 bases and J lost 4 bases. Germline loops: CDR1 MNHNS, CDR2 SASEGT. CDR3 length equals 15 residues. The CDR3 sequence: CASTVAGGNPDTQYF. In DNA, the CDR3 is TGTGCCAGCACCGTAGCGGGGGGGAACCCAGATACGCAGTATTTT.

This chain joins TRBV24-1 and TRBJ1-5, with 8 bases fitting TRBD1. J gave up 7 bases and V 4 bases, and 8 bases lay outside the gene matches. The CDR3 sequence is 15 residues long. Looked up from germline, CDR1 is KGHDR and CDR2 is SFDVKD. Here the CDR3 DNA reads TGTGCCACCAGTGACAACGGACAGGGAAGGCAGCCCCAGCATTTT. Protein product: CATSDNGQGRQPQHF.

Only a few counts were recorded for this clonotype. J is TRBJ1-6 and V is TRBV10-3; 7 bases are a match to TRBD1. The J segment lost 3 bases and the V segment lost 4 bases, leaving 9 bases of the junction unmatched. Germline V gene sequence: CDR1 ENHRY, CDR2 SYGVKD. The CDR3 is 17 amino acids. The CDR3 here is CAISGGTGTDYNSPLHF. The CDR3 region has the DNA TGTGCCATCAGTGGGGGCACCGGGACAGACTATAATTCACCCCTCCACTTT.

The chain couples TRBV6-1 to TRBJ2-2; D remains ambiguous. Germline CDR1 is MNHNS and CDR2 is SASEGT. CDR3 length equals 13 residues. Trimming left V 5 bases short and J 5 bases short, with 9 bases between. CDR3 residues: CASSQSRTGELFF. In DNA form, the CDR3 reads TGTGCCAGCAGTCAGAGTCGAACCGGGGAGCTGTTTTTT.

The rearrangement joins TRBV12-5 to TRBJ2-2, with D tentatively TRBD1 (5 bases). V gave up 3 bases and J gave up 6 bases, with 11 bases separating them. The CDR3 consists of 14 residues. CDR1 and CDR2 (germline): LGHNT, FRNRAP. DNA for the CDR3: TGTGCTAGTGGTTTCCTCACAGGCCCCGGGGAGCTGTTTTTT. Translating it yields CASGFLTGPGELFF.

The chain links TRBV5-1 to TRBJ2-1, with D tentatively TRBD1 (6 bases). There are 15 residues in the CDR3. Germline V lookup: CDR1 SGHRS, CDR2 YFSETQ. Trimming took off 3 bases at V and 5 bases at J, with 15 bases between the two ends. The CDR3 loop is CASSSTGRGDNEQFF. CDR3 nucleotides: TGCGCCAGCAGCTCGACAGGCCGGGGTGACAATGAGCAGTTCTTC.

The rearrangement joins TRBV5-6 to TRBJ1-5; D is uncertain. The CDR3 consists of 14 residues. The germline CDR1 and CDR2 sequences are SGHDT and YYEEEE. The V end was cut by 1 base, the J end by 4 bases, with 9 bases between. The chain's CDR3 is CASSLLRANQPQHF. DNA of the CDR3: TGTGCCAGCAGCTTGTTGAGGGCGAATCAGCCCCAGCATTTT.

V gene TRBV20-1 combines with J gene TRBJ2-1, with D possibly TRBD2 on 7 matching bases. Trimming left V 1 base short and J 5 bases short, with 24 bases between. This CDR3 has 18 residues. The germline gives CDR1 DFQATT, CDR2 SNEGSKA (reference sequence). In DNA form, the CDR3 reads TGCAGTGCTAGAGGGGGGGGGCGAGCGGGCGTGGGTGACAATGAGCAGTTCTTC. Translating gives CSARGGGRAGVGDNEQFF.

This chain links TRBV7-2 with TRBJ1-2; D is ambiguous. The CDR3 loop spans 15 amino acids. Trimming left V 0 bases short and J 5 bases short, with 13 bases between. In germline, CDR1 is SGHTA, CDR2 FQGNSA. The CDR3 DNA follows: TGTGCCAGCAGCTTAGCGCTGCGGGGAATATATGGCTACACCTTC. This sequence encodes CASSLALRGIYGYTF.

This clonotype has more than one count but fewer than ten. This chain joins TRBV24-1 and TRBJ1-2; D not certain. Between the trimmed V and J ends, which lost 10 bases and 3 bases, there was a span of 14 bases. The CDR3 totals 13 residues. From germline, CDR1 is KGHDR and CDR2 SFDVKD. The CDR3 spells CATQRDSDYGYTF. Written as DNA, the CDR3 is TGTGCCACGCAAAGGGATTCGGACTATGGCTACACCTTC.

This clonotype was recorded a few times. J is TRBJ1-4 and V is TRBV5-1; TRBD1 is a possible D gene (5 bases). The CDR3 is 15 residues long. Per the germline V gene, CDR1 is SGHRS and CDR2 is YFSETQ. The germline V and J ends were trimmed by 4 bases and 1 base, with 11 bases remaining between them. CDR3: CASSLGTVTNEKLFF. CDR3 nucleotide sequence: TGCGCCAGCAGCCTGGGGACGGTAACTAATGAAAAACTGTTTTTT.

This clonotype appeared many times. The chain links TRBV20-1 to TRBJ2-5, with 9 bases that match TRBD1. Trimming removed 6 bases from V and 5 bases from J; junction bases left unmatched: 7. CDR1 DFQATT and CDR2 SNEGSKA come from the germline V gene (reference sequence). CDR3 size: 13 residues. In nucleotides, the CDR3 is TGCAGTGCCGTCTACAGGGGGCGGGAGACCCAGTACTTC. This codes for CSAVYRGRETQYF.

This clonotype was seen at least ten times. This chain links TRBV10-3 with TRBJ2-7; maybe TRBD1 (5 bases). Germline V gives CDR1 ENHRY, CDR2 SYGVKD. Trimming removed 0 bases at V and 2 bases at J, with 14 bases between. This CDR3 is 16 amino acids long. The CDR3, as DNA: TGTGCCATCAGTGAGTCGAGCCAGGACACGACCTACGAGCAGTACGTC. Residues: CAISESSQDTTYEQYV.

CDR3 in amino acids: CASSLGDSNTIYF. The CDR3 DNA is TGTGCCAGCAGCTTAGGGGACAGTAACACCATATATTTT. The rearrangement links TRBV7-9 to TRBJ1-3, with 7 bases aligning to TRBD1. The CDR3 is made up of 13 amino acids. In germline, CDR1 is SEHNR, CDR2 FQNEAQ (reference sequence). With 1 base clipped from V and 7 bases from J, the junction kept 1 base outside the gene matches. The full variable domain, in which reference TRBV7-9 and TRBJ1-3 provide the parts outside the CDR3, is DTGVSQNPRHKITKRGQNVTFRCDPISEHNRLYWYRQTLGQGPEFLTYFQNEAQLEKSRLLSDRFSAERPKGSFSTLEIQRTEQGDSAMYLCASSLGDSNTIYFGEGSWLTVV.

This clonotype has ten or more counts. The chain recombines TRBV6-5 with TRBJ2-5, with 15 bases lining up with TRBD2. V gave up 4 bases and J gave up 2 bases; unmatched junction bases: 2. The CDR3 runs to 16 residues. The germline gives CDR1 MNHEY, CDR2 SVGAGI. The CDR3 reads CASSLGTSGGQETQYF. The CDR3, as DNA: TGTGCCAGCAGTTTAGGGACTAGCGGGGGGCAAGAGACCCAGTACTTC.

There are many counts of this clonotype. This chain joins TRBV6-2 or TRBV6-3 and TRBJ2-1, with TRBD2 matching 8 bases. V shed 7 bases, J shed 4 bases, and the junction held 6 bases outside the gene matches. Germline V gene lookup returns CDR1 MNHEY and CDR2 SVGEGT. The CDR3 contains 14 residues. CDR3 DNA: TGTGCCAGCATTTCAGCGGGGGCGTACAATGAGCAGTTCTTC. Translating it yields CASISAGAYNEQFF.

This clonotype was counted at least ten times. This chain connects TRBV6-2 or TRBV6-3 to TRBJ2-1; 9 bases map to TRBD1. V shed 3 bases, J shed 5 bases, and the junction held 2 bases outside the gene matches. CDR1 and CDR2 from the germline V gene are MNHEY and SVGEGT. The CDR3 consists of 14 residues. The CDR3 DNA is TGTGCCAGCAGTTATGGGACAGGGAACAATGAGCAGTTCTTC. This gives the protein CASSYGTGNNEQFF.

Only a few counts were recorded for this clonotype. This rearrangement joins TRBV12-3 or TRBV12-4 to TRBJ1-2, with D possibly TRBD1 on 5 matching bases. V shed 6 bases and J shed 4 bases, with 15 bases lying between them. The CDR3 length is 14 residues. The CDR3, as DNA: TGTGCCAGCAGCTCCAGACAGAATTCCTATGGCTACACCTTC. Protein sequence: CASSSRQNSYGYTF.

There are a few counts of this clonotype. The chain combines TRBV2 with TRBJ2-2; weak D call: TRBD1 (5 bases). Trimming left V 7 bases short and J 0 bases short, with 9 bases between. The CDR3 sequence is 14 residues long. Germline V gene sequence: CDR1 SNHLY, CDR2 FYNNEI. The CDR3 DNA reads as TGTGCCAGCAAGGAACAGGCGAACACCGGGGAGCTGTTTTTT. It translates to CASKEQANTGELFF.